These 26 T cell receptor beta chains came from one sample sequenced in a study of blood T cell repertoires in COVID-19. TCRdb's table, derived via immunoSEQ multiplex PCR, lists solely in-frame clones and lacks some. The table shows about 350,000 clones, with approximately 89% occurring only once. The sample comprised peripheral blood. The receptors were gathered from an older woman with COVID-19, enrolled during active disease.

The DNA for the CDR3 is TGTGCCAGCAGCCCGCAGGGTTCCCAAATCAATCAGCCCCAGCATTTT. Protein sequence: CASSPQGSQINQPQHF. The V call is TRBV7-2, the J call TRBJ1-5; a weak D match, TRBD1 (5 bases). The CDR3 is 16 residues long. Germline loops: CDR1 SGHTA, CDR2 FQGNSA. The ends were cut back, 5 bases at V and 3 bases at J, with 17 bases in the middle.

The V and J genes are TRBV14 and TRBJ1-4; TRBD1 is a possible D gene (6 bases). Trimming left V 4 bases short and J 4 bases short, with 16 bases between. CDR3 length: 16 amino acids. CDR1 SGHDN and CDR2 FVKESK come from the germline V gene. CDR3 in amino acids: CASSPYRQGSNEKLFF. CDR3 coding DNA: TGTGCCAGCAGCCCCTATCGGCAGGGGAGTAATGAAAAACTGTTTTTT.

The CDR3 loop reads CASSLKTGQSTEAFF. For the CDR3, the DNA is TGTGCCAGCAGCCTAAAGACAGGGCAGAGCACTGAAGCTTTCTTT. The chain carries TRBV5-4 and TRBJ1-1, with 7 bases that match TRBD1. Unmatched junction bases numbered 10, after V lost 4 bases and J lost 4 bases. CDR1 and CDR2 from the germline V gene are SGHNT and YYREEE (reference sequence). This CDR3 contains 15 residues. Drawing the rest from reference TRBV5-4 and TRBJ1-1, the complete variable domain is ETGVTQSPTHLIKTRGQQVTLRCSSQSGHNTVSWYQQALGQGPQFIFQYYREEENGRGNFPPRFSGLQFPNYSSELNVNALELDDSALYLCASSLKTGQSTEAFFGQGTRLTVV.

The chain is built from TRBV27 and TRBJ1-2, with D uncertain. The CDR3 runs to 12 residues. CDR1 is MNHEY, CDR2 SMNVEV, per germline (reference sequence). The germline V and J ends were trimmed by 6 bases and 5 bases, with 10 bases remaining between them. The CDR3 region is CASSENLYGYTF. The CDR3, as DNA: TGTGCCAGCAGCGAGAACCTATATGGCTACACCTTC.

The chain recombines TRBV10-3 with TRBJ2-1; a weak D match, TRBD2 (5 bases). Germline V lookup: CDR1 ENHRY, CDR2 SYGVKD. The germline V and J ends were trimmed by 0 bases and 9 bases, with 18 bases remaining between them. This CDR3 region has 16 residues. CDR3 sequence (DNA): TGTGCCATCAGTGAGTCTGGGAGTCACTCGCGCGGTGAGCAGTTCTTC. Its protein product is CAISESGSHSRGEQFF.

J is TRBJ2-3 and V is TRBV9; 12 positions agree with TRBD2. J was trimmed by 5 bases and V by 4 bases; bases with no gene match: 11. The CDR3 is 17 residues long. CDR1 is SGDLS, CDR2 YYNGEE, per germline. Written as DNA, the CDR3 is TGTGCCAGCAGCACCACACTAGCGGGGGGCGGTAAAGATACGCAGTATTTT. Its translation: CASSTTLAGGGKDTQYF.

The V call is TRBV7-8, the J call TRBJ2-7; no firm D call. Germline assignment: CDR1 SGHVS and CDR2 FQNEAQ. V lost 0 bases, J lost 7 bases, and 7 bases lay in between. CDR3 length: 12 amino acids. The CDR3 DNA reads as TGTGCCAGCAGCTTAGCGTTGGAGGAGCAGTACTTC. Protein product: CASSLALEEQYF.

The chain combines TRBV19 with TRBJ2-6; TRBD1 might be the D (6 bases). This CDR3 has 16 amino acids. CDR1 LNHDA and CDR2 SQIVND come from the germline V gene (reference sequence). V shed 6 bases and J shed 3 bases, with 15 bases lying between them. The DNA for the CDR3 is TGTGCCAGTAGGCGAGACAGGTCTGGTGGGGCCAACGTCCTGACTTTC. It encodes CASRRDRSGGANVLTF.

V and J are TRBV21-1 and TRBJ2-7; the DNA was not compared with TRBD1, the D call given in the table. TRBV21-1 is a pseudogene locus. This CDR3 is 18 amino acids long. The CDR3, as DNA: TGTGCCAGCAGCAAAGGGTCCGACAGGGAAATTCGGGCCTACGAGCAGTACTTC. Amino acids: CASSKGSDREIRAYEQYF.

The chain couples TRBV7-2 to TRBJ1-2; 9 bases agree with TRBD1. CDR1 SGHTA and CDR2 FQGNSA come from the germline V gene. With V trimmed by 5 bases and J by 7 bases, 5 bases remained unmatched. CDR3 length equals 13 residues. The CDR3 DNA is TGTGCCAGCAGCGAAGACAGGGGGGCTGGCTACACCTTC. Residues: CASSEDRGAGYTF.

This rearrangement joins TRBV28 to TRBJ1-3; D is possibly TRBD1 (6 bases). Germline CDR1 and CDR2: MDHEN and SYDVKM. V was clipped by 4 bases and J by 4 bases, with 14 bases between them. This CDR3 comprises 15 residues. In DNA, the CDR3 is TGTGCCAGCAGTTCTTCCCAGGGGTACGGAAACACCATATATTTT. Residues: CASSSSQGYGNTIYF.

In nucleotides, the CDR3 is TGTGCCAGCAGTCCGAGGGACTGGGGTGGCTACACCTTC. This encodes CASSPRDWGGYTF. The V gene is TRBV6-5, the J gene TRBJ1-2; D may be TRBD1 (5 bases). Germline CDR1 MNHEY, CDR2 SVGAGI. V was clipped by 5 bases and J by 7 bases, with 14 bases between them. This CDR3 is 13 amino acids long.

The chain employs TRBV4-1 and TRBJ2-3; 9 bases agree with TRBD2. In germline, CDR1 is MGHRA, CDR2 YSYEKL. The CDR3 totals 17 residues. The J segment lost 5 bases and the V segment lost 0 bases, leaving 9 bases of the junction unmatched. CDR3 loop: CASSQDGAGGPVDTQYF. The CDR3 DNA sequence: TGCGCCAGCAGCCAAGATGGGGCGGGGGGGCCGGTAGATACGCAGTATTTT.

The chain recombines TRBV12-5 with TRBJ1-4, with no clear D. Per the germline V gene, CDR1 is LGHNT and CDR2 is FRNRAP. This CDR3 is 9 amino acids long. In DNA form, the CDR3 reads TGTGCCGTTCTCGGGAAACTGTTTTTT. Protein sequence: CAVLGKLFF.

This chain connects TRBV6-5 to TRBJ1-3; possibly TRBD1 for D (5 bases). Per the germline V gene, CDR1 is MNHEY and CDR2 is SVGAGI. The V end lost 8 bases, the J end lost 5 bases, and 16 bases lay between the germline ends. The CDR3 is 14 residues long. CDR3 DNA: TGTGCCAGCGCTCCAACGGGGGGTAGAAACACCATATATTTT. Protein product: CASAPTGGRNTIYF.

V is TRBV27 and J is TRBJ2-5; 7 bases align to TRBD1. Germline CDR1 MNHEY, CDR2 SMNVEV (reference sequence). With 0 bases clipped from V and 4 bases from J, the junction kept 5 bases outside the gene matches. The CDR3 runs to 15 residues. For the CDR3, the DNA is TGTGCCAGCAGTTTATCGAGGGGGCACAGAGAGACCCAGTACTTC. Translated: CASSLSRGHRETQYF.

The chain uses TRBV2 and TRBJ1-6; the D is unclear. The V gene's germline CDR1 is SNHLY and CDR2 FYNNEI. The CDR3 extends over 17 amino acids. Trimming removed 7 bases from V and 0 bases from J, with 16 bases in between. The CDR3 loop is CASTRLIPSSYNSPLHF. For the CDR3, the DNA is TGTGCCAGCACTAGGCTGATCCCGAGCTCCTATAATTCACCCCTCCACTTT.

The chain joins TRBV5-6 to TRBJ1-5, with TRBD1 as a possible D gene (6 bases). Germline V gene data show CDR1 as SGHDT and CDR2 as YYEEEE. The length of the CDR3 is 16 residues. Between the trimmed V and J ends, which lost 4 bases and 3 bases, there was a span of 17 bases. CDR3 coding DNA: TGTGCCAGCAGCCTAGGGGCAGGGGTAGACAATCAGCCCCAGCATTTT. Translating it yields CASSLGAGVDNQPQHF.

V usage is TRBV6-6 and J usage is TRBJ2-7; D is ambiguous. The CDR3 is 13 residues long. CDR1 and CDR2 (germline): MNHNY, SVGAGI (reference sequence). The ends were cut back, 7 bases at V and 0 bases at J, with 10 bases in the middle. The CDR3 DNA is TGTGCCAGCACTCCACAGAGCTCCTACGAGCAGTACTTC. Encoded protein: CASTPQSSYEQYF.

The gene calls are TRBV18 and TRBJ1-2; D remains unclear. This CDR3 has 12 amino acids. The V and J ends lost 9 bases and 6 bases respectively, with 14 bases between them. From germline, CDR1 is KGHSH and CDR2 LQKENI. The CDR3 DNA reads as TGTGCCAGTCAGGCTTCAGTTCATGGCTACACCTTC. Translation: CASQASVHGYTF.

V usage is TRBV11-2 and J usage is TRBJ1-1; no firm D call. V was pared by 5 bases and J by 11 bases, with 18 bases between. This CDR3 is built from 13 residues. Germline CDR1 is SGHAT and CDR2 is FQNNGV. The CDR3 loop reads CASSRPRELMAFF. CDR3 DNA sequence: TGTGCCAGCAGCCGACCGAGGGAGCTTATGGCTTTCTTT.

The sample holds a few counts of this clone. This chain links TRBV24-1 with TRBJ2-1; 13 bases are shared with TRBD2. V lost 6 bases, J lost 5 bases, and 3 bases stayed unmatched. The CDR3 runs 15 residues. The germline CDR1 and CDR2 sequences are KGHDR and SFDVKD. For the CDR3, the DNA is TGTGCCACCAGTTGGACTAGCGGGGGCAACAATGAGCAGTTCTTC. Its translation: CATSWTSGGNNEQFF.

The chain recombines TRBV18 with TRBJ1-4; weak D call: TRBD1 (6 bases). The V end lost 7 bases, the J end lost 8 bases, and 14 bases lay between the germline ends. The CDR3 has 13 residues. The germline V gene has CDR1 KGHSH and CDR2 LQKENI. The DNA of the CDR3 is TGTGCCAGCTTTCGGGACATCAAAGAAAAACTGTTTTTT. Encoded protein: CASFRDIKEKLFF.

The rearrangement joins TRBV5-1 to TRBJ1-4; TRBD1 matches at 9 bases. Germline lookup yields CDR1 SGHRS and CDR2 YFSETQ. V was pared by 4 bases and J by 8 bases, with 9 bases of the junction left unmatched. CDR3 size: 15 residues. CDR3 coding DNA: TGCGCCAGCAGCCATAGTGCGGGACAGGGAGAAAAACTGTTTTTT. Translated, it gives CASSHSAGQGEKLFF.

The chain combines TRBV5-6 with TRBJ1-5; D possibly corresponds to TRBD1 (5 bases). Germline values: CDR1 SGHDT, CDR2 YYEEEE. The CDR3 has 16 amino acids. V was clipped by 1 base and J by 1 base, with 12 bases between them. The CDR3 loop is CASSLLGEVSNQPQHF. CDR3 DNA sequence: TGTGCCAGCAGCTTGTTGGGGGAGGTAAGCAATCAGCCCCAGCATTTT.

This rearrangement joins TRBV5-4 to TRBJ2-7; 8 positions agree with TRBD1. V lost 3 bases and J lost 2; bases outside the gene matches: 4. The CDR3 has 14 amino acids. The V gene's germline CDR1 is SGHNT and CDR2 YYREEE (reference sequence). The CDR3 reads CASSSGQGTYEQYF. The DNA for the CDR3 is TGTGCCAGCAGCTCAGGACAGGGAACCTACGAGCAGTACTTC.